The clone carrying this TCR beta chain was counted once. Its antigen is not identified. It was with a sample-barcoded 5' primer and a J-beta primer mix that a second PCR of roughly 7 to 12 cycles was run. A 12-random-nucleotide template-switch adaptor tagged each cDNA molecule. TCRdb re-analysed the 5' RACE reads in MiXCR, keeping a single row per CDR3 protein. The sample yields 850,000 to 950,000 distinct CDR3 sequences, 25% to 30% seen once. The entry originates in a study of blood T cells in healthy people across ages. Broader study findings: Naive T cell percentage and TCR beta diversity correlated strongly. In long-lived donors, naive CD4+ cell counts and diversity exceeded those of aged donors.

The CDR3 has 14 amino acids. The germline CDR1 and CDR2 sequences are SGDLS and YYNGEE. Trimming cost V 6 bases and J 4 bases, with 15 bases left between them. The source is a woman of 80 years or more in good health. Sequencing used blood. The chain links TRBV9 to TRBJ2-3; D uncertain. The CDR3 loop reads CASTPTPRADTQYF. The CDR3 nucleotides read TGTGCCAGCACCCCGACCCCAAGGGCAGATACGCAGTATTTT.